This T cell receptor (beta chain) came from a study of blood T cell repertoires in COVID-19. Looking at the study overall: Whether acute or convalescent, the COVID-19 samples came from the United States, Italy and Spain.

As handled by the study authors: Estimation of nucleated cell counts was performed using reference gene primer amplification. Using immunoSEQ multiplex PCR, the repertoire was profiled, and TCRdb retains in-frame clones only, with some absent. That table furnishes V, J and clone size, whereas the DNA furnished D and trimming. The table has approximately 280,000 clones, about 89% seen once. The CDR3 loop spans 13 amino acids. Trimming left V 3 bases short and J 3 bases short, with 8 bases between. The chain employs TRBV12-3 or TRBV12-4 and TRBJ1-1; D call uncertain. Specimen: peripheral blood. The clonotype was recovered from a man between 45 and 60 years old with acute or convalescent COVID-19. The CDR3 bases are TGTGCCAGCAGTTTTGCGGGGTACACTGAAGCTTTCTTT. This encodes CASSFAGYTEAFF.